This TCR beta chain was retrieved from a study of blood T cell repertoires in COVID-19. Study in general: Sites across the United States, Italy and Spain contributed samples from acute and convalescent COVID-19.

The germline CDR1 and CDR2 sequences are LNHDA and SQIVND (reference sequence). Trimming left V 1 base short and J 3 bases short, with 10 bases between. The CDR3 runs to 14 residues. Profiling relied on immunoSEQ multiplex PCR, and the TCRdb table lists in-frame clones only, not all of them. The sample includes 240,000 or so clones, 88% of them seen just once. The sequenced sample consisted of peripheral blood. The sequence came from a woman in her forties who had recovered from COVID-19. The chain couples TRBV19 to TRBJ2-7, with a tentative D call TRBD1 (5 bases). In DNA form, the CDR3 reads TGTGCCAGTAGTATAGGTGGCAGGGACTACGAGCAGTACTTC. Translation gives CASSIGGRDYEQYF. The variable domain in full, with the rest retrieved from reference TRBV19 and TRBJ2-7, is DGGITQSPKYLFRKEGQNVTLSCEQNLNHDAMYWYRQDPGQGLRLIYYSQIVNDFQKGDIAEGYSVSREKKESFPLTVTSAQKNPTAFYLCASSIGGRDYEQYFGPGTRLTVT.